This entry concerns a single T cell receptor beta chain. Its antigen is undetermined. Nobody among the patients had been given any treatment before thyroid surgery. This sample stems from a study of metastatic and nonmetastatic thyroid tumors. Turning to the study itself: Samples came from malignant and benign thyroid patients, and repertoires were compared across blood and tumor or nodule tissue. The study, taken as a whole, reports: As reported, TCR beta diversity in blood and tumor was significantly higher in malignant thyroid tumors than in benign nodules.

Source study methods: The authors used CDR3 differences across clinicopathological groups to build a distant-metastasis classifier for papillary thyroid cancer. TCRdb redid the clone calls on the PCR reads using MiXCR. TCRdb, rather than the study authors, made the V and J calls. Among 43,000 or so clones listed, approximately 15% were seen once. This clonotype originated in a female donor with papillary thyroid cancer or a benign thyroid nodule (not recorded which). Some clones in this sample may be carry-over from other donors' samples. The source material was blood.

The CDR3 protein is CASSHESWTGGPYEQYF. CDR3 bases: TGCGCCAGCAGCCATGAGAGCTGGACAGGGGGCCCCTACGAGCAGTACTTC. The V and J genes are TRBV4-1 and TRBJ2-7; 11 nucleotides match TRBD1. CDR1 MGHRA and CDR2 YSYEKL come from the germline V gene. CDR3 size: 17 residues. The ends lost 3 bases at V and 2 bases at J; junction bases unmatched: 9.